Presented here are 15 T cell receptor beta chains from one specimen sequenced in a study of T cell clusters in autoimmune cytopenias. Some 38,000 genome equivalents of blood DNA were amplified for TRB. TRB rearrangements were amplified by touch-down multiplex PCR with mixed TRB-A/B primers. Following a re-call of the multiplex PCR reads, TCRdb has one entry per CDR3 protein and lacks DNA. The sample totals 2,900 or so distinct CDR3 sequences. Sequencing was done on a sample of peripheral blood. These receptors all come from a human donor with an autoimmune cytopenia or autoimmune hepatitis (not recorded which).

This clonotype is medium-sized by frequency. The chain joins TRBV30 to TRBJ1-6. The CDR3 totals 13 residues. Germline-derived CDR1 and CDR2 are GTSNPN and SVGIG (reference sequence). CDR3: CAWSQAPDSPLHF.

This clonotype is identified as medium-sized from frequency. This chain connects TRBV19 to TRBJ2-7. The CDR3 spans 13 residues. Per germline, CDR1 LNHDA and CDR2 SQIVND (reference sequence). Here the CDR3 reads CASSIGVWREQYF. Supplemented by reference TRBV19 and TRBJ2-7, the full variable domain reads DGGITQSPKYLFRKEGQNVTLSCEQNLNHDAMYWYRQDPGQGLRLIYYSQIVNDFQKGDIAEGYSVSREKKESFPLTVTSAQKNPTAFYLCASSIGVWREQYFGPGTRLTVT.

In terms of frequency, this clonotype is medium-sized. V and J are TRBV6-6 and TRBJ1-1; TCRdb calls TRBD1, which cannot be checked without DNA. Per the germline V gene, CDR1 is MNHNY and CDR2 is SVGAGI (reference sequence). The CDR3 extends over 16 amino acids. The CDR3 region is CASSEGGGARNTEAFF.

This clonotype is labeled medium-sized based on frequency. V is TRBV6-6 and J is TRBJ2-7; the TRBD2 assignment by TCRdb is unverifiable without DNA. Germline CDR1 reads MNHNY; CDR2 reads SVGAGI (reference sequence). CDR3 length: 13 amino acids. Here the CDR3 reads CASRSPGPGEQYF.

This clonotype ranks as medium-sized in terms of frequency. The genes are TRBV6-2 or TRBV6-3 and TRBJ2-7; TCRdb gives TRBD2 as the D gene, but with no DNA this cannot be confirmed. Germline V lookup: CDR1 MNHEY, CDR2 SVGEGT. This CDR3 is built from 16 residues. CDR3 loop: CASSIRTSGTFYEQYF.

This clonotype is medium-sized by frequency. The chain links TRBV6-1 to TRBJ2-3; TCRdb selects TRBD2, and the lack of DNA leaves this call unchecked. This CDR3 has 18 amino acids. Germline CDR1 MNHNS, CDR2 SASEGT. The CDR3 loop is CASGPAGGVKRVADTQYF.

This clonotype shows up as medium-sized by frequency. The chain is built from TRBV30 and TRBJ1-6; TCRdb selects TRBD1, and the lack of DNA leaves this call unchecked. The V gene's germline CDR1 is GTSNPN and CDR2 SVGIG (reference sequence). CDR3 length: 14 residues. CDR3 region: CAWSLGQTNSPLHF. Variable domain in full (rest from reference TRBV30 and TRBJ1-6): SQTIHQWPATLVQPVGSPLSLECTVEGTSNPNLYWYRQAAGRGLQLLFYSVGIGQISSEVPQNLSASRPQDRQFILSSKKLLLSDSGFYLCAWSLGQTNSPLHFGNGTRLTVT.

This clonotype is classed as medium-sized (0.01 to 0.1%) by frequency. The chain uses TRBV19 and TRBJ2-1. There are 13 residues in the CDR3. Germline values: CDR1 LNHDA, CDR2 SQIVND (reference sequence). CDR3 sequence: CASSGRTYNEQFF.

Frequency places this clonotype as medium-sized (0.01 to 0.1%). The V gene is TRBV19, the J gene TRBJ1-5; the TRBD1 assignment by TCRdb is unverifiable without DNA. CDR3 length: 15 amino acids. Germline CDR1 is LNHDA and CDR2 is SQIVND (reference sequence). This CDR3 reads CATATGDNDNQPQHF.

According to its frequency, this clonotype is medium-sized (0.01 to 0.1%). The chain carries TRBV10-3 and TRBJ2-7; absent DNA, TCRdb's TRBD1 call cannot be checked. The CDR3 sequence is 13 residues long. Germline-derived CDR1 and CDR2 are ENHRY and SYGVKD. This chain's CDR3 is CAIRTGGGYEQYF.

Frequency places this clonotype as medium-sized. This chain connects TRBV15 to TRBJ2-1; TCRdb designates TRBD2, a call that cannot be tested without DNA. Germline assignment: CDR1 LNHNV and CDR2 YYDKDF (reference sequence). The CDR3 spans 15 residues. Here the CDR3 reads CATSRDSMRDHEQFF.

This clonotype is labeled medium-sized based on frequency. The chain has TRBV30 and TRBJ2-7. Per germline, CDR1 GTSNPN and CDR2 SVGIG (reference sequence). CDR3 length equals 13 residues. The CDR3 loop reads CAWSALTTYEQYF.

By frequency, this clonotype registers medium-sized. The chain has TRBV7-2 and TRBJ2-3; TCRdb picks TRBD2, but there is no DNA to check that call. The CDR3 is 14 residues long. Germline lookup yields CDR1 SGHTA and CDR2 FQGNSA. CDR3: CASSSGLAGDTQYF. The full variable domain, its missing parts supplied by reference TRBV7-2 and TRBJ2-3, is GAGVSQSPSNKVTEKGKDVELRCDPISGHTALYWYRQSLGQGLEFLIYFQGNSAPDKSGLPSDRFSAERTGGSVSTLTIQRTQQEDSAVYLCASSSGLAGDTQYFGPGTRLTVL.

This clonotype registers medium-sized by frequency. The V call is TRBV12-3 or TRBV12-4, the J call TRBJ2-2; TCRdb's assignment of TRBD1 cannot be checked, as there is no DNA. This CDR3 region has 15 residues. The CDR3 sequence: CASSRTGGDTGELFF.

This clonotype is classed as medium-sized (0.01 to 0.1%) by frequency. The chain couples TRBV27 to TRBJ1-2; with no DNA, the TCRdb D assignment of TRBD1 cannot be verified. CDR1 and CDR2 (germline): MNHEY, SMNVEV (reference sequence). This CDR3 is built from 13 residues. The CDR3 is CASSSQGYYGYTF.